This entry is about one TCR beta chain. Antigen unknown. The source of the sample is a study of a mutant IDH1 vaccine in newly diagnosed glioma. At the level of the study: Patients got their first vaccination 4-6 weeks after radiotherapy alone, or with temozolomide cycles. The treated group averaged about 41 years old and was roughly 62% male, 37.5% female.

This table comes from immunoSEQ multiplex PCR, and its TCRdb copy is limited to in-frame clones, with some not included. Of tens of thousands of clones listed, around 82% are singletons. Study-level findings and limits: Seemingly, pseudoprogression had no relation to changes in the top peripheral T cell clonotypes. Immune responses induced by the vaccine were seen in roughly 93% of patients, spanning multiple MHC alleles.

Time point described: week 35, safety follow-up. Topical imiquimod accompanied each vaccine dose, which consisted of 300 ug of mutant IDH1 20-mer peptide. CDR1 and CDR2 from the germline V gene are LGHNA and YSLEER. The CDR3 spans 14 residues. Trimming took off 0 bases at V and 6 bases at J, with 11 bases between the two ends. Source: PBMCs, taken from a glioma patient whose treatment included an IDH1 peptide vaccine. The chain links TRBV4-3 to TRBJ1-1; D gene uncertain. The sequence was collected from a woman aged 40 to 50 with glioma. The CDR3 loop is CASSQDLWLAEAFF. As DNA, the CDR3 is TGCGCCAGCAGCCAAGATCTGTGGCTAGCTGAAGCTTTCTTT.